This T cell receptor beta chain was sequenced in a study of T-cell memory formation after mild COVID-19. Whole-study context: Clusters were largely donor specific.

There are many counts of this clonotype. Trimming removed 1 base from V and 15 bases from J; junction bases left unmatched: 2. CDR1 and CDR2 from the germline V gene are SGHVS and FNYEAQ. The length of the CDR3 is 12 residues. TCRdb ran MiXCR on the 5' RACE reads and lists one entry per CDR3 protein. The data show fewer than 450,000 distinct CDR3 sequences, around a fifth seen once. The source is an adult woman who had mild COVID-19 (a few samples of this study predate the infection). Cell type and time point are not known. This rearrangement joins TRBV7-6 to TRBJ2-3; 12 bases fit TRBD2. Sequenced material: PBMCs or a T cell subset sorted from them (not recorded which). CDR3 sequence (DNA): TGTGCCAGCAGCTTAGGGACTAGCGGGGCATATTTT. Translated, it gives CASSLGTSGAYF.